These T cell receptor beta chains were read from a single sample in a study of blood T cell repertoires in COVID-19. Sequenced by immunoSEQ multiplex PCR; TCRdb stores in-frame clones only, minus some. Of fewer than 90,000 clones listed, around four fifths are singletons. Sequencing used peripheral blood. Every receptor here comes from a man between 65 and 79 years old with acute or convalescent COVID-19. The CDR3 runs from the conserved cysteine through the conserved F or W. A D gene is named only where the DNA matches it firmly. Only some rows state a clone size, as once, few, many or a class for expanded clones.

>TRBJ2-7|-|-|TRBV15
CATSRDRASSSYEQYF
TGTGCCACCAGCAGAGATAGGGCTAGCAGTTCCTACGAGCAGTACTTC
>TRBJ1-5|-|-|TRBV18
CASSRQNSNQPQHF
TGTGCCAGCTCACGACAAAATAGCAATCAGCCCCAGCATTTT
>TRBJ2-5|-|-|TRBV6-2/TRBV6-3
CASSPGVTQYF
TGTGCCAGCAGCCCCGGGGTGACCCAGTACTTC
>TRBJ2-5|TRBD2|once|TRBV4-1
CASSQMPQVGGGARETQYF
TGCGCCAGCAGCCAGATGCCGCAAGTCGGCGGGGGGGCAAGAGAGACCCAGTACTTC
>TRBJ1-2|TRBD1|-|TRBV19
CASSSRTGANGYTF
TGTGCCAGTAGTTCTAGGACAGGGGCCAATGGCTACACCTTC
>TRBJ1-2|TRBD1|-|TRBV28
CASGGQGQGYTF
TGTGCCAGCGGTGGACAGGGGCAGGGCTACACCTTC
>TRBJ2-2|TRBD1|-|TRBV4-1
CASQGGTGLNTGELFF
TGCGCCAGCCAAGGTGGGACAGGGTTAAACACCGGGGAGCTGTTTTTT
>TRBJ2-7|TRBD2|-|TRBV2
CASRIRGGFPYEQYF
TGTGCCAGCCGTATCCGCGGGGGTTTCCCCTACGAGCAGTACTTC
>TRBJ1-2|-|-|TRBV19
CASSVSSTESYGYTF
TGTGCCAGTAGTGTATCCTCGACAGAATCATATGGCTACACCTTC
>TRBJ2-1|-|-|TRBV7-9
CASSPKGPSEQFF
TGTGCCAGCAGCCCCAAGGGGCCCAGCGAGCAGTTCTTC
>TRBJ1-2|-|-|TRBV6-5
CASSYREEANYGYTF
TGTGCCAGCAGTTACAGGGAGGAAGCTAACTATGGCTACACCTTC